The 15 T cell receptor beta chains listed next were all sequenced from one sample in a study of T cell responses to AZD1222 COVID-19 vaccine. Here immunoSEQ multiplex PCR was the method, and the copy in TCRdb shows in-frame clones only, minus some. The table records about 150,000 clones, 89% of them present only once. The sequencing here drew on peripheral blood, taken 28 days after the second AZD1222 dose. The receptors shown here come from an adult who received the AZD1222 COVID-19 vaccine.

The chain couples TRBV3-1 (or the pseudogene TRBV3-2) to TRBJ1-4, with D maybe TRBD1 (6 bases). The germline V gene encodes CDR1 LGHDT and CDR2 YNNKEL (reference sequence). The CDR3 length is 13 residues. The V gene lost 4 bases and the J gene lost 13 bases, with 16 bases spanning the gap. The CDR3 nucleotides read TGTGCCAGCAGCCTGAACCCACAGGGAGGACTGTTTTTT. Translation gives CASSLNPQGGLFF.

V gene TRBV4-3 combines with J gene TRBJ1-2; D not certain. Germline V CDR1 and CDR2: LGHNA, YSLEER. V was shortened by 2 bases and J by 8 bases, with 15 bases between the two germline ends. This CDR3 is built from 14 residues. The CDR3 DNA is TGCGCCAGCAGCCAACTTTCTGCGGCGGCGGGCTACACCTTC. It is translated as CASSQLSAAAGYTF.

The chain employs TRBV29-1 and TRBJ2-4; 9 bases map to TRBD1. The CDR3 is 13 amino acids. The V segment lost 5 bases and the J segment 6 bases; nucleotides outside the gene matches: 5. The germline gives CDR1 SQVTM, CDR2 ANQGSEA. This CDR3 is CSVTGTGINIQYF. The CDR3 DNA follows: TGCAGCGTTACCGGGACAGGGATAAACATTCAGTACTTC.

In this sample, this clone turned up once. The genes are TRBV24-1 and TRBJ2-7, with D possibly matching TRBD1 (6 bases). The CDR3 sequence is 14 residues long. Trimming stripped 1 base from V and 6 bases from J, with 12 bases between. CDR1 KGHDR and CDR2 SFDVKD come from the germline V gene. The DNA for the CDR3 is TGTGCCACCAGTGATTTCCGCCAGGGGAGCGAGCAGTACTTC. Its protein is CATSDFRQGSEQYF.

The rearrangement links TRBV6-6 to TRBJ2-3; 11 bases fit TRBD2. Trimming took 0 bases from V and 9 from J; bases not matched to a gene: 5. The CDR3 sequence is 15 residues long. Germline V CDR1 and CDR2: MNHNY, SVGAGI (reference sequence). The CDR3 reads CASSYSGTSGDTQYF. CDR3 nucleotides: TGTGCCAGCAGTTACTCCGGGACTAGCGGAGACACGCAGTATTTT.

V is TRBV6-1 and J is TRBJ1-1; no clear D gene. CDR3 length equals 14 residues. CDR1 MNHNS and CDR2 SASEGT come from the germline V gene. Trimming stripped 1 base from V and 0 bases from J, with 6 bases between. CDR3 loop: CASSEDMLNTEAFF. CDR3 sequence (DNA): TGTGCCAGCAGTGAAGACATGTTGAACACTGAAGCTTTCTTT.

The chain has TRBV28 and TRBJ2-5; perhaps D is TRBD1 or TRBD2 (5 bases each). V lost 4 bases, J lost 5 bases, and 11 bases lay in between. The CDR3 has 13 residues. The germline gives CDR1 MDHEN, CDR2 SYDVKM. DNA for the CDR3: TGTGCCAGCAGTTCCGGGACCGGTGAGACCCAGTACTTC. Its translation is CASSSGTGETQYF.

The chain uses TRBV4-1 and TRBJ1-1; D is possibly TRBD1 (6 bases). The CDR3 consists of 16 residues. Per the germline V gene, CDR1 is MGHRA and CDR2 is YSYEKL. V lost 0 bases and J lost 0, with 11 bases in between. CDR3 in DNA: TGCGCCAGCAGCCAAGAAGGGGGGCGATTGAACACTGAAGCTTTCTTT. It codes for CASSQEGGRLNTEAFF.

The rearrangement links TRBV18 to TRBJ2-7; D remains unclear. CDR1 is KGHSH, CDR2 LQKENI, per germline. V dropped 2 bases and J dropped 2 bases, with 4 bases sitting between them. The CDR3 is 12 residues long. CDR3 nucleotide sequence: TGTGCCAGCTCACCAGGGCCCTACGAGCAGTACTTC. As protein: CASSPGPYEQYF.

Here the CDR3 DNA reads TGTGCCAGCTCACCGGCCCAGGGAAGGTCTGGAAACACCATATATTTT. This sequence encodes CASSPAQGRSGNTIYF. This chain links TRBV18 with TRBJ1-3; tentatively, D is TRBD1 (5 bases). CDR1 is KGHSH, CDR2 LQKENI, per germline. The CDR3 is 16 amino acids. With 3 bases removed from V and 1 base from J, the gap between germline ends came to 13 bases.

This CDR3 reads CASSSQGVGYTF. CDR3 DNA: TGTGCCAGCAGTTCTCAGGGGGTGGGCTACACCTTC. V and J are TRBV28 and TRBJ1-2; TRBD1 agrees at 7 bases. Per the germline V gene, CDR1 is MDHEN and CDR2 is SYDVKM. This CDR3 contains 12 residues. With V trimmed by 4 bases and J by 8 bases, 4 bases remained unmatched.

The chain recombines TRBV5-1 with TRBJ1-5, with 11 bases matching TRBD1. After removal of 5 bases from V and 2 bases from J, the junction contained 9 bases not matched to a gene. Germline V gives CDR1 SGHRS, CDR2 YFSETQ. The length of the CDR3 is 17 residues. The CDR3: CASRAGTGGEGNQPQHF. The DNA for the CDR3 is TGCGCCAGCAGAGCCGGGACAGGGGGAGAGGGCAATCAGCCCCAGCATTTT.

The gene calls are TRBV5-1 and TRBJ1-5; D remains unclear. The CDR3 sequence is 13 residues long. Germline V gene sequence: CDR1 SGHRS, CDR2 YFSETQ. V was cut by 3 bases and J by 3 bases, with 7 bases left in between. The CDR3 protein is CASSSGYNQPQHF. The CDR3 nucleotides read TGCGCCAGCAGCTCCGGCTACAATCAGCCCCAGCATTTT.

The rearrangement uses TRBV4-1 and TRBJ1-5, with D maybe TRBD1 (6 bases). CDR3 size: 15 residues. Deletions cut 1 base from V and 7 bases from J, with 14 bases between. Germline V gene sequence: CDR1 MGHRA, CDR2 YSYEKL. For the CDR3, the DNA is TGCGCCAGCAGCCAAGGACAACAGGGATGGCAGCCCCAGCATTTT. It yields the protein CASSQGQQGWQPQHF.

The chain combines TRBV30 with TRBJ1-5; D might be TRBD1 (5 bases). CDR3 length equals 14 residues. The V end was cut by 2 bases, the J end by 2 bases, with 10 bases between. Germline loops: CDR1 GTSNPN, CDR2 SVGIG (reference sequence). CDR3 bases: TGTGCCTGGAGTTGGGGAGGGGGCAATCAGCCCCAGCATTTT. Amino acid sequence: CAWSWGGGNQPQHF.